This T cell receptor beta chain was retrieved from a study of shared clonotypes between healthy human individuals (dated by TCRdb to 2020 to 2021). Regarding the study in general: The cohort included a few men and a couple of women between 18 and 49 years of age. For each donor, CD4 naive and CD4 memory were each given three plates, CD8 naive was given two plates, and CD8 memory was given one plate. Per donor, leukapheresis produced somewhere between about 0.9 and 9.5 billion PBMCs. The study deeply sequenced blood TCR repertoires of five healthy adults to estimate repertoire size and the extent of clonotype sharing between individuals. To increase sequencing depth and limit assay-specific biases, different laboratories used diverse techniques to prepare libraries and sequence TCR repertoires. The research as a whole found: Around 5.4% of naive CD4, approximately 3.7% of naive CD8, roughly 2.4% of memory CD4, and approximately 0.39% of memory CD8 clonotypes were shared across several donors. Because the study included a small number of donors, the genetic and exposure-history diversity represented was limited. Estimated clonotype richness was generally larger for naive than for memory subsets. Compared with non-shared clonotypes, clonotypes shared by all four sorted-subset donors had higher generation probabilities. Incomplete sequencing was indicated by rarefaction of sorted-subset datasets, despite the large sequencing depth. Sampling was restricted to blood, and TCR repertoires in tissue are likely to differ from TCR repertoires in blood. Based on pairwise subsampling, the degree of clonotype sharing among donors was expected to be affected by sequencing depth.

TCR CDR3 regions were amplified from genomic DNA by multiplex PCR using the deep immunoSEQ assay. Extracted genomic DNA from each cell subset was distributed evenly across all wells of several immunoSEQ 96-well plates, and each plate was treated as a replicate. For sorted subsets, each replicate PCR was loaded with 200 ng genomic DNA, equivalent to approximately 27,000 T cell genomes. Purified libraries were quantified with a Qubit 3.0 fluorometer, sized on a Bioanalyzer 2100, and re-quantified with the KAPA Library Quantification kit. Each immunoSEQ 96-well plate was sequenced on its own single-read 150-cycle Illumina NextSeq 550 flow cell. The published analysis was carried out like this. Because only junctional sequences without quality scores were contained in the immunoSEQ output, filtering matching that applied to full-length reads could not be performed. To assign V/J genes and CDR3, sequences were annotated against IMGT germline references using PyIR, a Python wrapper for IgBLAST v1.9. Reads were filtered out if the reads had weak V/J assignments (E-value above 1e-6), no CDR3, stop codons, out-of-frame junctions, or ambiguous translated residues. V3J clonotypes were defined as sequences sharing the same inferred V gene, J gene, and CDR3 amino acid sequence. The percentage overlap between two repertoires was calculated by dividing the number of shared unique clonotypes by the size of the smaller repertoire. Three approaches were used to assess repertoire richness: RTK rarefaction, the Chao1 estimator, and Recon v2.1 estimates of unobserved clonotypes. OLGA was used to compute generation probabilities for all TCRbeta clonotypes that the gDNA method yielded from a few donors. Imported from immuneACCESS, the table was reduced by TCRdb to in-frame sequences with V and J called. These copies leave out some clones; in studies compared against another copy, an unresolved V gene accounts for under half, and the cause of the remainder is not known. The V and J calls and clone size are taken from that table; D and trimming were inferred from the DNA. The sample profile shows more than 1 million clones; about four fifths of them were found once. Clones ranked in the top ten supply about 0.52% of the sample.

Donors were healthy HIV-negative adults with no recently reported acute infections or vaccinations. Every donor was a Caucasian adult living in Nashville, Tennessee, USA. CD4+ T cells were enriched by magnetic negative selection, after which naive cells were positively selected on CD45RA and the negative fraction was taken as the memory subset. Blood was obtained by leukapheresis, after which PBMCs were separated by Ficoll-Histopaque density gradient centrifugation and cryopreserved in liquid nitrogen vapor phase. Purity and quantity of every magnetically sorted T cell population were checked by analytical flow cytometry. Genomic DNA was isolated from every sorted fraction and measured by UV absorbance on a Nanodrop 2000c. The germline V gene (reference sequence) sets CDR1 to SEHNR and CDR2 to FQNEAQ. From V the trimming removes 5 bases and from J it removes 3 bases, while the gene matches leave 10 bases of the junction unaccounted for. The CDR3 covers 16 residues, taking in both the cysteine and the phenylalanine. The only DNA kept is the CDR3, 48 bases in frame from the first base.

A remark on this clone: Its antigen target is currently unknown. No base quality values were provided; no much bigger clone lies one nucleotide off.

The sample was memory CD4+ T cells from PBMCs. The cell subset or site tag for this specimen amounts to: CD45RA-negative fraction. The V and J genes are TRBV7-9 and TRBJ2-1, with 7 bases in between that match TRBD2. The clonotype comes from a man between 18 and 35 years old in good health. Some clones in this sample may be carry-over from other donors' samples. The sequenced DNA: TGTGCCAGCAGCATGGGAATACTAGCGCTCTACAATGAGCAGTTCTTC. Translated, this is CASSMGILALYNEQFF.